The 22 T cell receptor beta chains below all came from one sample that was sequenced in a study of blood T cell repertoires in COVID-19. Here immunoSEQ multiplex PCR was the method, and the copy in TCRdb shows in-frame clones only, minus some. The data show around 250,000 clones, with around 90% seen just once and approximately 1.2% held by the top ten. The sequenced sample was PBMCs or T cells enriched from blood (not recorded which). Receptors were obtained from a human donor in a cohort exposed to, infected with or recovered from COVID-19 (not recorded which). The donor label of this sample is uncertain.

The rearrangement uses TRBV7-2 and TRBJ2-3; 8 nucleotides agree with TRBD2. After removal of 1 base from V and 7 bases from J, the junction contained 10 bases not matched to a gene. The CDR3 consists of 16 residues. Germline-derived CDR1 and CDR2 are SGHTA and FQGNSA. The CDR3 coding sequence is TGTGCCAGCAGCTTAGTAGCGGGGCCCACACCTCATACGCAGTATTTT. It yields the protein CASSLVAGPTPHTQYF.

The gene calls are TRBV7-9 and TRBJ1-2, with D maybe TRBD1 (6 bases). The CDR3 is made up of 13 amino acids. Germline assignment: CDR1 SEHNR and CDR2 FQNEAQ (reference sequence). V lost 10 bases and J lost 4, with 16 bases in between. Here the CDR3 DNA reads TGTGCCATACCGGGGGGCGCACTCTATGGCTACACCTTC. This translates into CAIPGGALYGYTF.

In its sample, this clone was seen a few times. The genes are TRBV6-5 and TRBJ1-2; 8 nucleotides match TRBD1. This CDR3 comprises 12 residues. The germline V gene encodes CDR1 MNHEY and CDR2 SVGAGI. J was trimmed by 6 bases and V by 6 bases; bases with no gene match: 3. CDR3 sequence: CASRTGEDGYTF. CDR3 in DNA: TGTGCCAGCAGGACAGGGGAAGATGGCTACACCTTC.

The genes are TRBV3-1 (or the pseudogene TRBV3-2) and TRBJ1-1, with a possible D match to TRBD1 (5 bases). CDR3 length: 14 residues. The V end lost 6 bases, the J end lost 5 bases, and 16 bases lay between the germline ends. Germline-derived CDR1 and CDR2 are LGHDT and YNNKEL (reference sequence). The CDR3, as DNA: TGTGCCAGCAGAGCCCAGGGCACGAGGACTGAAGCTTTCTTT. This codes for CASRAQGTRTEAFF.

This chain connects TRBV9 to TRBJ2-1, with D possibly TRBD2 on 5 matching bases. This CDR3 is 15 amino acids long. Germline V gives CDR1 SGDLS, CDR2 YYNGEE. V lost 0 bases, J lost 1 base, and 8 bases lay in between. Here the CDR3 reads CASSVDSGSYNEQFF. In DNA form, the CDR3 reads TGTGCCAGCAGCGTAGATTCGGGATCCTACAATGAGCAGTTCTTC.

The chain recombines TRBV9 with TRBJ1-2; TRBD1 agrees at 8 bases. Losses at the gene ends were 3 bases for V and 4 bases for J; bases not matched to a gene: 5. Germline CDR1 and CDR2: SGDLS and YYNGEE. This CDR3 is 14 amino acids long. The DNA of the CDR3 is TGTGCCAGCAGCGCCTCTACAGGGGGCTATGGCTACACCTTC. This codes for CASSASTGGYGYTF.

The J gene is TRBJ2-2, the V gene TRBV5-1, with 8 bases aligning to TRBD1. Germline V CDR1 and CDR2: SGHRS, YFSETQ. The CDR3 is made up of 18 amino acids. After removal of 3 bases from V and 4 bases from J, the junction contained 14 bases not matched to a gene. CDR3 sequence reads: CASSWQGAPRDGTGELFF. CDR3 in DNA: TGCGCCAGCAGCTGGCAGGGGGCGCCTAGGGACGGCACCGGGGAGCTGTTTTTT.

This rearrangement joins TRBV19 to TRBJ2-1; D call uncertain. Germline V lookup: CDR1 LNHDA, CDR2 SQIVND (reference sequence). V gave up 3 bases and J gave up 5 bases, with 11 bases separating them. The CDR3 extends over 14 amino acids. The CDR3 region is CASSMWVTNNEQFF. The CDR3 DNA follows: TGTGCCAGTAGTATGTGGGTGACAAACAATGAGCAGTTCTTC.

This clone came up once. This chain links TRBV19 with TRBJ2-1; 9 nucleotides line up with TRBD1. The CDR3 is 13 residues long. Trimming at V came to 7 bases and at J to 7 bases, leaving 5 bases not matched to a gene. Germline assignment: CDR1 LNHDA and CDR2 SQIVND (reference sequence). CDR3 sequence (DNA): TGTGCCAGTAAACAGGGGGCGCTGAATGAGCAGTTCTTC. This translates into CASKQGALNEQFF.

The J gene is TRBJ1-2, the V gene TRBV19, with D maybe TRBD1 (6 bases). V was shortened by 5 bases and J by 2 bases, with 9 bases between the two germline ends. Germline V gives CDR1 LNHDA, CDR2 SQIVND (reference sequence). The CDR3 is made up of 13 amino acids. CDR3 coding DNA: TGTGCCAGTAGTTTAAGGGGGAACTATGGCTACACCTTC. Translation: CASSLRGNYGYTF.

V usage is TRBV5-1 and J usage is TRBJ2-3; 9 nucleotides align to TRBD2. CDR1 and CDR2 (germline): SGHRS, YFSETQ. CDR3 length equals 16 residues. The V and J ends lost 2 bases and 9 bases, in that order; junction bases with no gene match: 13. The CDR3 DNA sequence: TGCGCCAGCAGCTTCGGGCGAGCGGGGGGTGAAGACACGCAGTATTTT. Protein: CASSFGRAGGEDTQYF.

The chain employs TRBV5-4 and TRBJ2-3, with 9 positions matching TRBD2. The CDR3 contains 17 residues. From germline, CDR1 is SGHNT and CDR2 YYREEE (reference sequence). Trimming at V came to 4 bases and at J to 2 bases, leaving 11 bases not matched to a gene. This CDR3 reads CASSPKSGGLLTDTQYF. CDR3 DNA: TGTGCCAGCAGCCCTAAGAGCGGGGGGCTCCTCACAGATACGCAGTATTTT.

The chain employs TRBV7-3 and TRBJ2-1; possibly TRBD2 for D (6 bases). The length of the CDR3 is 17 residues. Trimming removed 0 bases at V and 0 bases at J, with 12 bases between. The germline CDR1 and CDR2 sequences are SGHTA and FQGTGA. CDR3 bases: TGTGCCAGCAGCTTAACGATCCGGGGGAGCTCCTACAATGAGCAGTTCTTC. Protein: CASSLTIRGSSYNEQFF. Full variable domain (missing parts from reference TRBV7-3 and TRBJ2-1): GAGVSQTPSNKVTEKGKYVELRCDPISGHTALYWYRQSLGQGPEFLIYFQGTGAADDSGLPNDRFFAVRPEGSVSTLKIQRTERGDSAVYLCASSLTIRGSSYNEQFFGPGTRLTVL.

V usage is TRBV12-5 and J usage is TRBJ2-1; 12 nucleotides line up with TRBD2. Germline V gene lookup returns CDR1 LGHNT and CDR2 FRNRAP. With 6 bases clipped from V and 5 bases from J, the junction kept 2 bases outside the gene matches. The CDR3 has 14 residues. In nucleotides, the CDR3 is TGTGCTAGTGGGACTAGCGGGGGCCACAATGAGCAGTTCTTC. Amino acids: CASGTSGGHNEQFF.

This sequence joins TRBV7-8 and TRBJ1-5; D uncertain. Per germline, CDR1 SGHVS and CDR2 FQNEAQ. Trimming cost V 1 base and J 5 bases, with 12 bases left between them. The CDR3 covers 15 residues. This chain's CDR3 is CASSLGQGRYQPQHF. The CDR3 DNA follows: TGTGCCAGCAGCTTAGGTCAAGGGAGGTATCAGCCCCAGCATTTT.

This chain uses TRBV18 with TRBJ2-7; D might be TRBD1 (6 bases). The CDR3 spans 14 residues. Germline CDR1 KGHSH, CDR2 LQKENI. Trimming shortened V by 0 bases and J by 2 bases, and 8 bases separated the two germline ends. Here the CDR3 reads CASSPPGGPYEQYF. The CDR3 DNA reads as TGTGCCAGCTCACCACCAGGGGGACCCTACGAGCAGTACTTC.

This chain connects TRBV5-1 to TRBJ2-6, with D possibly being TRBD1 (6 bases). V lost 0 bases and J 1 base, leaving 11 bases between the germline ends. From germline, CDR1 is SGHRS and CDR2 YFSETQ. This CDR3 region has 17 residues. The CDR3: CASSLAGAGSGANVLTF. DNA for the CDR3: TGCGCCAGCAGCTTGGCAGGGGCAGGGTCTGGGGCCAACGTCCTGACTTTC.

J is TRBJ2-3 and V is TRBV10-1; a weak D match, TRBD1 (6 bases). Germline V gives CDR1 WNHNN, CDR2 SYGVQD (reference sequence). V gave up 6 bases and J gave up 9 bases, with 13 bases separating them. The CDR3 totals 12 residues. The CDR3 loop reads CASRVQGYTQYF. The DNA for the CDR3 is TGCGCCAGCAGAGTACAGGGCTACACGCAGTATTTT.

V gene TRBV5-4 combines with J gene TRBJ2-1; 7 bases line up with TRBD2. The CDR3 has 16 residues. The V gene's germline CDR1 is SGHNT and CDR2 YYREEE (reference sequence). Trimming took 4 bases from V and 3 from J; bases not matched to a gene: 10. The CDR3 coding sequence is TGTGCCAGCAGCAGTTCCCTAGCGGCGGTCTACAATGAGCAGTTCTTC. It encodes CASSSSLAAVYNEQFF.

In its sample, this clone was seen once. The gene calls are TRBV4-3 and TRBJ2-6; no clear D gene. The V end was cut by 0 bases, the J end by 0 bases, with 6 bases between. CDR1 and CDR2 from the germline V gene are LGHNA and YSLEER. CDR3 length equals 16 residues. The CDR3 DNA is TGCGCCAGCAGCCAAGACGGAGACTCTGGGGCCAACGTCCTGACTTTC. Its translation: CASSQDGDSGANVLTF.

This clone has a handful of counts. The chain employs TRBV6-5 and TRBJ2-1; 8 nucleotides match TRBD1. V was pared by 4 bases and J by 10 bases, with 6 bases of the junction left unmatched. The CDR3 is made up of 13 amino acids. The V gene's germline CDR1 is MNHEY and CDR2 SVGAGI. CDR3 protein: CASSWTGLGEQFF. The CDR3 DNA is TGTGCCAGCAGTTGGACAGGGTTGGGCGAGCAGTTCTTC.

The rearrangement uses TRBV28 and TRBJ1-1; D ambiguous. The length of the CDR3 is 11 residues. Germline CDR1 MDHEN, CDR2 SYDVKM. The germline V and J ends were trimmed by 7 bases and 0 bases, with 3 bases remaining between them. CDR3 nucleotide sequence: TGTGCCAGCACCGTGAACACTGAAGCTTTCTTT. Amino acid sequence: CASTVNTEAFF.